The 5 T cell receptor beta chains below come from one sample, sequenced in a study of cytomegalovirus exposure and HLA in healthy donors. The PCR had 60 Vbeta and 13 Jbeta primers. The protocol was immunoSEQ multiplex PCR, while the TCRdb copy is restricted to in-frame clones and leaves out a portion. The sample includes over 85,000 clones, about 77% of them seen just once. Specimen: PBMCs. All receptors come from a man aged 40-50 years in good health and CMV-seronegative.

This clone was recorded a few times. The chain carries TRBV6-5 and TRBJ1-1, with 7 positions matching TRBD1. Germline-derived CDR1 and CDR2 are MNHEY and SVGAGI. With V trimmed by 2 bases and J by 4 bases, 4 bases remained unmatched. The CDR3 consists of 14 residues. CDR3 protein: CASSYRGPGTEAFF. Written as DNA, the CDR3 is TGTGCCAGCAGTTACAGGGGGCCGGGCACTGAAGCTTTCTTT.

Only one count was recorded for this clone. The rearrangement links TRBV14 to TRBJ2-5; 7 bases align to TRBD1. Germline CDR1 reads SGHDN; CDR2 reads FVKESK. This CDR3 region has 15 residues. Losses at the gene ends were 3 bases for V and 1 base for J; bases not matched to a gene: 5. The CDR3, as DNA: TGTGCCAGCAGCCATAGGCCAGGGGGCCAAGAGACCCAGTACTTC. This encodes CASSHRPGGQETQYF.

The chain joins TRBV30 to TRBJ1-3, with D maybe TRBD1 (6 bases). In germline, CDR1 is GTSNPN, CDR2 SVGIG (reference sequence). The CDR3 length is 15 residues. The V end was cut by 0 bases, the J end by 5 bases, with 14 bases between. CDR3 nucleotide sequence: TGTGCCTGGAGTGTACTCGGGGGGCGAAGAAACACCATATATTTT. This encodes CAWSVLGGRRNTIYF.

The gene calls are TRBV18 and TRBJ2-7, with D tentatively TRBD1 (5 bases). V shed 4 bases and J shed 0 bases, with 13 bases lying between them. The CDR3 runs to 15 residues. Germline CDR1 reads KGHSH; CDR2 reads LQKENI. The CDR3 DNA reads as TGTGCCAGCTCACTATTCACAGGTAGCTCCTACGAGCAGTACTTC. Translating it yields CASSLFTGSSYEQYF.

In regard to this clone: As the CDR3 is not closed by the conserved phenylalanine or tryptophan, this likely results from a read error. V gene TRBV14 combines with J gene TRBJ1-1; 7 bases align to TRBD1. After removal of 1 base from V and 11 bases from J, the junction contained 7 bases not matched to a gene. This CDR3 has 13 amino acids. Germline V lookup: CDR1 SGHDN, CDR2 FVKESK. The CDR3, as DNA: TGTGCCAGCAGCCAAGGACAAGGGGGCAGGGCTTTCCTT. It codes for CASSQGQGGRAFL.